The rows below give T cell receptor beta chains drawn from one sample of a study of regulatory T cells in long-lasting Graves disease. TCRdb itself ran the multiplex PCR reads through MiXCR, one entry per CDR3 protein. The sample lists about 520,000 distinct CDR3 sequences; 12% were seen once. This sample was shared with a second study, whose subject was T cells in Graves' hyperthyroidism and ophthalmopathy.

Sequencing used peripheral blood mononuclear cells (PBMCs), obtained at new diagnosis, from a patient treated with antithyroid drugs. Receptors originate from a woman aged 30 to 39 with Graves disease. Each CDR3 is given with its conserved first and last residue. Fields, in order: J gene, clone size, D gene, V gene, CDR3 protein, CDR3 DNA. A D gene is named only where the DNA matches it firmly. Clone size is shown for a subset of rows, as once, few, many or a class of expanded clone.

TRBJ2-7	many	NA	TRBV28	CASSLETGNTYEQYF	TGTGCCAGCAGTTTAGAAACAGGGAATACCTACGAGCAGTACTTC
TRBJ1-2	NA	NA	TRBV27	CASSSGRFYGYTF	TGTGCCAGCAGTTCAGGCCGGTTCTATGGCTACACCTTC
TRBJ1-5	many	NA	TRBV12-3/TRBV12-4	CASSLSAQVLSNQPQHF	TGTGCCAGCAGTTTGTCGGCACAAGTCCTTAGCAATCAGCCCCAGCATTTT
TRBJ2-1	many	TRBD2	TRBV20-1	CSARDSSGPGNEQFF	TGCAGTGCTAGAGACTCTAGCGGACCTGGGAATGAGCAGTTCTTC
TRBJ1-1	NA	NA	TRBV2	CATNSPMNTEAFF	TGTGCCACCAATTCACCGATGAACACTGAAGCTTTCTTT
TRBJ2-1	many	NA	TRBV6-2/TRBV6-3	CASSPLWGASSYNEQFF	TGTGCCAGCAGTCCCCTCTGGGGCGCCAGCTCCTACAATGAGCAGTTCTTC
TRBJ1-5	many	NA	TRBV19	CASSIDQRDRYSNQPQHF	TGTGCCAGTAGTATAGATCAGCGAGACAGGTATAGCAATCAGCCCCAGCATTTT
TRBJ1-2	NA	NA	TRBV20-1	CSASPRLGGYTF	TGCAGTGCTAGTCCCCGTTTGGGGGGCTACACCTTC
TRBJ2-7	NA	TRBD2	TRBV7-9	CASSLRTSGYEQYF	TGTGCCAGCAGCTTGAGGACTAGCGGGTACGAGCAGTACTTC
TRBJ2-5	few	TRBD2	TRBV20-1	CSATLPPLGGQYF	TGCAGTGCTACTTTACCCCCATTGGGGGGGCAGTACTTC
TRBJ1-2	many	NA	TRBV9	CASSAGGEGTNGYTF	TGTGCCAGCAGCGCTGGGGGGGAGGGGACGAATGGCTACACCTTC
TRBJ2-1	few	NA	TRBV5-5	CASSMGLGEYFF	TGTGCCAGCAGCATGGGCCTTGGGGAGTATTTCTTC
TRBJ2-7	NA	NA	TRBV4-1	CASSQEGGGEDYEQYF	TGCGCCAGCAGCCAAGAGGGAGGGGGCGAAGACTACGAGCAGTACTTC
TRBJ1-1	many	NA	TRBV6-2/TRBV6-3	CAIEGLSTEAFF	TGTGCCATAGAAGGGTTGTCAACTGAAGCTTTCTTT